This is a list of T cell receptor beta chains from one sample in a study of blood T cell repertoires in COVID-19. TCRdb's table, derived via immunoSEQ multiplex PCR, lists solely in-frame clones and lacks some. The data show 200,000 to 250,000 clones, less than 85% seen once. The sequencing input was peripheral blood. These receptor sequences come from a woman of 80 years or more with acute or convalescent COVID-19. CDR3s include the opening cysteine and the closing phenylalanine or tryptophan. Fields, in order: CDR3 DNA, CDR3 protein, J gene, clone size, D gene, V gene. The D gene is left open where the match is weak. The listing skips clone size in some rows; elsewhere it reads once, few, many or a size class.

TGTGCCAGCAGTCCAACGACAGGGTCTAGGGAAAAACTGTTTTTT CASSPTTGSREKLFF TRBJ1-4 NA TRBD1 TRBV6-5
TGCGCCAGCAGCTTCGGGACAGCCGATGGCTACACCTTC CASSFGTADGYTF TRBJ1-2 NA TRBD1 TRBV5-1
TGTGCCAGCAGCCGCGACAGGGCCCCAGCTTTCTTT CASSRDRAPAFF TRBJ1-1 many TRBD1 TRBV7-9
TGTGCCAGCACCCCCTCGAGGACTACTAACTATGGCTACACCTTC CASTPSRTTNYGYTF TRBJ1-2 NA NA TRBV6-2/TRBV6-3
TGTGCCAGCAGCCAAGAGGGGACTAGCGGGGGCACTAGCACAGATACGCAGTATTTT CASSQEGTSGGTSTDTQYF TRBJ2-3 NA TRBD2 TRBV4-2
TGTGCCAGCAGCTTAGCGCCAGTGGTCACTGAAGCTTTCTTT CASSLAPVVTEAFF TRBJ1-1 few NA TRBV11-1
TGCAGCGTTGAAGTTACAGGCGCCGTGGGGACCCAGTACTTC CSVEVTGAVGTQYF TRBJ2-5 NA NA TRBV29-1
TGTGCCAGCACCCCGGGACAGGGCATTAATAATTCACCCCTCCACTTT CASTPGQGINNSPLHF TRBJ1-6 NA TRBD1 TRBV9
TGCGCCAGCAGCTCCTCTGCCGGGACAGGGGGCGGCGAGCAGTACTTC CASSSSAGTGGGEQYF TRBJ2-7 NA TRBD1 TRBV5-1
TGCGCCAGCAGCTTGGCCATAGGGCGGGGTAACTACAATGAGCAGTTCTTC CASSLAIGRGNYNEQFF TRBJ2-1 many NA TRBV5-1
TGTGCCAGCAGTGCCGACGGGACAGAAAACACTGAAGCTTTCTTT CASSADGTENTEAFF TRBJ1-1 NA TRBD1 TRBV2
TGTGCCAGCAGTCGAGGAGACAGTGGCTACACCTTC CASSRGDSGYTF TRBJ1-2 once NA TRBV12-3/TRBV12-4
TGTGCCAGCAGGCGACAGGGAACTAACTATGGCTACACCTTC CASRRQGTNYGYTF TRBJ1-2 NA TRBD1 TRBV6-5
TGTGCCAGCAGTTTATCCCCAGGGCCCGGCGGCACCTTC CASSLSPGPGGTF TRBJ1-2 NA NA TRBV27
TGTGCCAGCAGCCAGGGGACTGAAGCTTTCTTT CASSQGTEAFF TRBJ1-1 NA NA TRBV12-3/TRBV12-4
TGCGCCAGCAGCTTGGGCCGAGACAATGAGCAGTTCTTC CASSLGRDNEQFF TRBJ2-1 NA NA TRBV5-1
TGTGCCAGTAGTACGGCAGGGGGATGGGCTAATGAAAAACTGTTTTTT CASSTAGGWANEKLFF TRBJ1-4 NA TRBD1 TRBV19
TGTGCCAGCCATACCGGGACAGGGGCTTGGACTGAAGCTTTCTTT CASHTGTGAWTEAFF TRBJ1-1 once TRBD1 TRBV6-6
TGTGCCACCAGTGCCCCCCCGGGGAGGGCCTACTCCTATAATTCACCCCTCCACTTT CATSAPPGRAYSYNSPLHF TRBJ1-6 NA NA TRBV24-1
TGTGCCAGCAGGTGGACAGGGGGGTTCACTGAAGCTTTCTTT CASRWTGGFTEAFF TRBJ1-1 once TRBD1 TRBV28
TGTGCCAGCAGTTTCTCGGGGGGCGCTGAAGCTTTCTTT CASSFSGGAEAFF TRBJ1-1 NA NA TRBV12-3/TRBV12-4
TGTGCCAGCAGCCCCCGGAGGTTTGCGGATGGCTACACCTTC CASSPRRFADGYTF TRBJ1-2 NA NA TRBV11-3